The clone carrying this T cell receptor (beta chain) appeared many times. Its specificity is unknown. The cDNA came from 5'RACE, which used 10-nucleotide random UMIs. Via MiXCR, TCRdb re-called the 5' RACE reads, giving one row per CDR3 protein. This table holds under 65,000 distinct CDR3 sequences, under 30% found once. Time point meaning: technical triplicate 2. This sample is part of a study of neurological immune-mediated disorders. Study results and caveats: The greatest degree of TCR clonal expansion was observed in HTLV-1-associated myelopathy, with the lowest in multiple sclerosis, below that of healthy controls.

V dropped 3 bases and J dropped 4 bases, with 12 bases sitting between them. Germline lookup yields CDR1 DFQATT and CDR2 SNEGSKA (reference sequence). The CDR3 extends over 13 amino acids. V gene TRBV20-1 combines with J gene TRBJ1-2; D not certain. The specimen sequenced was PBMCs. The receptor comes from a man between 60 and 75 years old with HTLV-1-associated myelopathy (HAM/TSP). The CDR3, as DNA: TGCAGTGCTAGCTCCGAGCGGATCTATGGCTACACCTTC. It specifies CSASSERIYGYTF.